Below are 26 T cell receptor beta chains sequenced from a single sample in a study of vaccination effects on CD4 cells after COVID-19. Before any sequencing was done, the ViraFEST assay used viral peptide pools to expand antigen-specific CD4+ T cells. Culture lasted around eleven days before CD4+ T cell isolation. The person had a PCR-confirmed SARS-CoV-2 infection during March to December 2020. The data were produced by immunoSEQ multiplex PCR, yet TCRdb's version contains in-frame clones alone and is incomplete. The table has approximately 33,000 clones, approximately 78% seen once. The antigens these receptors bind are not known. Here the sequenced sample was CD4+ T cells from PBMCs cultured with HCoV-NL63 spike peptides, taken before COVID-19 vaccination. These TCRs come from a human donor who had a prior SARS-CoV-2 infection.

CDR3 protein: CASSPGTGNGETQYF. The CDR3 coding sequence is TGTGCCAGCTCACCAGGGACAGGCAACGGAGAGACCCAGTACTTC. The V and J genes are TRBV18 and TRBJ2-5; TRBD1 matches 8 bases. CDR3 length equals 15 residues. Germline V gene data show CDR1 as KGHSH and CDR2 as LQKENI. The V gene end was trimmed by 2 bases and the J gene end by 4 bases; junction bases not matched to a gene: 6.

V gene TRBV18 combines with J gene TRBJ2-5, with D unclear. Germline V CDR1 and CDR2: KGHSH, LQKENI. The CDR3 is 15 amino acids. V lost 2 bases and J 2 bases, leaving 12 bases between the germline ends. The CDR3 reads CASSPRAHNQETQYF. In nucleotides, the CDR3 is TGTGCCAGCTCACCAAGGGCACACAATCAAGAGACCCAGTACTTC.

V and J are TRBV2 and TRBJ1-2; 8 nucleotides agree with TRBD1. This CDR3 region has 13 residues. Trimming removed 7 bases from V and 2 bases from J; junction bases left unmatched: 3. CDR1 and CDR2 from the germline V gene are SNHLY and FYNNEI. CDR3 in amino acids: CASMGTGNYGYTF. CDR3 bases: TGTGCCAGCATGGGGACAGGAAACTATGGCTACACCTTC. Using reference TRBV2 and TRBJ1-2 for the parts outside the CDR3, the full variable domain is EPEVTQTPSHQVTQMGQEVILRCVPISNHLYFYWYRQILGQKVEFLVSFYNNEISEKSEIFDDQFSVERPDGSNFTLKIRSTKLEDSAMYFCASMGTGNYGYTFGSGTRLTVV.

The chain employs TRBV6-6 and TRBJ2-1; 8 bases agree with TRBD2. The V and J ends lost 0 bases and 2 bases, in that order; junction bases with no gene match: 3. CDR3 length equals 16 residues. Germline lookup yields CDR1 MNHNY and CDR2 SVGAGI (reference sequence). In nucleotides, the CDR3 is TGTGCCAGCAGTTACTCGTTCGGGGGGGCCTACAATGAGCAGTTCTTC. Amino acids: CASSYSFGGAYNEQFF.

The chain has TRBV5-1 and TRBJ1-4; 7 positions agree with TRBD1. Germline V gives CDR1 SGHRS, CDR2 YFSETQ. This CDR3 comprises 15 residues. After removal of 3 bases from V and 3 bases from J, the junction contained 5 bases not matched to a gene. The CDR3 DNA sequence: TGCGCCAGCAGCTGGGACGGGACAGCTAATGAAAAACTGTTTTTT. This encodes CASSWDGTANEKLFF.

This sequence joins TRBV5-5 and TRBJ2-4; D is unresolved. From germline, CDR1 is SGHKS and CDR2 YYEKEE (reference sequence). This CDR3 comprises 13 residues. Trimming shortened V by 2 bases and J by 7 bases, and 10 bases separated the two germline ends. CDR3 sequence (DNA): TGTGCCAGCAGCTTCAATTCCGGTAACATTCAGTACTTC. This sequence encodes CASSFNSGNIQYF.

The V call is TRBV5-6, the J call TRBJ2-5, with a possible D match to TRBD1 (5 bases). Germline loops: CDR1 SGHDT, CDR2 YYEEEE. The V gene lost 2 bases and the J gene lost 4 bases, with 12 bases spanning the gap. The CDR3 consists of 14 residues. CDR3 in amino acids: CASSLRGSLETQYF. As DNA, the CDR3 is TGTGCCAGCAGCTTAAGGGGCAGCCTAGAGACCCAGTACTTC.

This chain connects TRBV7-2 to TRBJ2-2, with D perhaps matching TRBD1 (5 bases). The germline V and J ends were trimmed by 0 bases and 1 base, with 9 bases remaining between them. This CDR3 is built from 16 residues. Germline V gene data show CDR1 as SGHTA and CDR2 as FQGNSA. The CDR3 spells CASSLAHRLNTGELFF. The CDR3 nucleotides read TGTGCCAGCAGCTTAGCGCACAGGCTGAACACCGGGGAGCTGTTTTTT.

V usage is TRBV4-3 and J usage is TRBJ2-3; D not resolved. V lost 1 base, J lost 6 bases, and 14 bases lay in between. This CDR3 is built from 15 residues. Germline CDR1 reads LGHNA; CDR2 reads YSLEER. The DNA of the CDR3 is TGCGCCAGCAGCCAAGCAGTGGCCCCAGAGGATACGCAGTATTTT. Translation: CASSQAVAPEDTQYF.

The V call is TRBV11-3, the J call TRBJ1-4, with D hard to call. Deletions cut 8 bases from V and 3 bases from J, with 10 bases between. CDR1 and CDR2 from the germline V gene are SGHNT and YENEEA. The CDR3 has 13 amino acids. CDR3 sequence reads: CASGRAANEKLFF. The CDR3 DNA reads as TGTGCCAGCGGGAGGGCGGCTAATGAAAAACTGTTTTTT.

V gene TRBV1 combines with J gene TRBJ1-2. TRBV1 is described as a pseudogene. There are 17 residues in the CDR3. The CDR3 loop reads CTSSQAKPMPVSRGYTF. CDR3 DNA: TGCACCAGCAGCCAAGCGAAACCAATGCCGGTTTCGAGAGGCTACACCTTC.

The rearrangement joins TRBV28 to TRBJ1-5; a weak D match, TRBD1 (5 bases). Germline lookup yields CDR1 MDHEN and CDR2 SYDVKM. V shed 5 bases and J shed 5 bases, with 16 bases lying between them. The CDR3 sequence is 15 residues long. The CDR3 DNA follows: TGTGCCAGCAGTCTAAGACAGCTCCTGGATCAGCCCCAGCATTTT. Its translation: CASSLRQLLDQPQHF.

CDR3 in amino acids: CASSLDPFQANYGYTF. CDR3 sequence (DNA): TGTGCCAGCAGCTTAGATCCTTTTCAGGCCAACTATGGCTACACCTTC. The chain uses TRBV11-3 and TRBJ1-2; D gene uncertain. The CDR3 is 16 residues long. From germline, CDR1 is SGHNT and CDR2 YENEEA. With 0 bases removed from V and 2 bases from J, the gap between germline ends came to 13 bases.

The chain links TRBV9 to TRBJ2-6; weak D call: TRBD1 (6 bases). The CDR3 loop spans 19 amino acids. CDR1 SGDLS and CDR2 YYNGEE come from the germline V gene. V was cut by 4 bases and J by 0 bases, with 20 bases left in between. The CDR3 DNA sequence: TGTGCCAGCAGCCCTCAATTACTGGGACATTCCTCTGGGGCCAACGTCCTGACTTTC. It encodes CASSPQLLGHSSGANVLTF.

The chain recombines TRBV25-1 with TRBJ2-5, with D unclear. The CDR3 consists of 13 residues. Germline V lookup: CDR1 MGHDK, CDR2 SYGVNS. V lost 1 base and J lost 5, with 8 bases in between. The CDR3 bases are TGTGCCAGCAGTGAATTGCCCGGGGAGACCCAGTACTTC. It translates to CASSELPGETQYF.

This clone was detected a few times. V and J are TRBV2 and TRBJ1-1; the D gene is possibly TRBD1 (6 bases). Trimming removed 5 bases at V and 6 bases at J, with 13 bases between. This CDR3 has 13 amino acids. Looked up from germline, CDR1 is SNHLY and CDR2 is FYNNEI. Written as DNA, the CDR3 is TGTGCCAGCAGTCCAACAGGGACCTCTGAAGCTTTCTTT. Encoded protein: CASSPTGTSEAFF.

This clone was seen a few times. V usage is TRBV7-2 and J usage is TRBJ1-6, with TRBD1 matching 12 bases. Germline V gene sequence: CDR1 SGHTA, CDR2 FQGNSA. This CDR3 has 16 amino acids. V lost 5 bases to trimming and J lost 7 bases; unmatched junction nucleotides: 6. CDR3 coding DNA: TGTGCCAGCAGCCACCGGGACAGGGGGCTGAATTCACCCCTCCACTTT. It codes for CASSHRDRGLNSPLHF.

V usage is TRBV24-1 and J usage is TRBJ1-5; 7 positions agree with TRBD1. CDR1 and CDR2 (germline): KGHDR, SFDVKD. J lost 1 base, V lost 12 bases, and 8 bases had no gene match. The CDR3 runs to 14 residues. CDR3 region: CALGQGESNQPQHF. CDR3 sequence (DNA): TGTGCCCTCGGCCAGGGGGAGAGCAATCAGCCCCAGCATTTT.

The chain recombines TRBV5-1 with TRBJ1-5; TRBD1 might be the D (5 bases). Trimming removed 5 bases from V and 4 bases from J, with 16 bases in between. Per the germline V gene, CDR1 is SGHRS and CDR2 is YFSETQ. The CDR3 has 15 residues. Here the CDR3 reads CASSAGPGENQPQHF. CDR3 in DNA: TGCGCCAGCAGTGCCGGCCCGGGGGAGAATCAGCCCCAGCATTTT.

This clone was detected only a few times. The CDR3 DNA sequence: TGCGCCAGCAGCCATGACTACCGACAGAGCTACGAGCAGTACTTC. Amino acids: CASSHDYRQSYEQYF. This rearrangement joins TRBV4-3 to TRBJ2-7; either TRBD1 or TRBD2 may supply D (5 bases each). The ends were cut back, 3 bases at V and 3 bases at J, with 15 bases in the middle. CDR1 LGHNA and CDR2 YSLEER come from the germline V gene. The CDR3 runs 15 residues.

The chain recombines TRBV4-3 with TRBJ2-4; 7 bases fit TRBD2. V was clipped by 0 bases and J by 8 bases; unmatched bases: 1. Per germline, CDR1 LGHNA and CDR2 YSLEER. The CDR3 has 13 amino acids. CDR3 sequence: CASSQDGGDIQYF. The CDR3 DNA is TGCGCCAGCAGCCAAGATGGGGGGGACATTCAGTACTTC.

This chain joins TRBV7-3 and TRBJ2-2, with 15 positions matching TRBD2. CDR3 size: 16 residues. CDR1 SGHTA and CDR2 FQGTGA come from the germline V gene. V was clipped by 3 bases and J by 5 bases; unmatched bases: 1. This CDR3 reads CASSLGLAGGTGELFF. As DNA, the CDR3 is TGTGCCAGCAGCTTGGGACTAGCGGGAGGTACCGGGGAGCTGTTTTTT.

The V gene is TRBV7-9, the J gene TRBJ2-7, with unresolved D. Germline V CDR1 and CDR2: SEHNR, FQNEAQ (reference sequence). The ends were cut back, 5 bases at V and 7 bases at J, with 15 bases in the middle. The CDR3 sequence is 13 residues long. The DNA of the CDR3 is TGTGCCAGCAGCCCCATCTCCCGGGCGGAGCAGTACTTC. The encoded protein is CASSPISRAEQYF.

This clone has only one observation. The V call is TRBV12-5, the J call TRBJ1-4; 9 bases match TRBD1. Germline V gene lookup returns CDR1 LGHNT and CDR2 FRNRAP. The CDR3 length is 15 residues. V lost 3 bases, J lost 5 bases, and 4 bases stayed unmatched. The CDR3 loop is CASGFYGTGNEKLFF. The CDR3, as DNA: TGTGCTAGTGGTTTTTACGGGACAGGGAATGAAAAACTGTTTTTT.

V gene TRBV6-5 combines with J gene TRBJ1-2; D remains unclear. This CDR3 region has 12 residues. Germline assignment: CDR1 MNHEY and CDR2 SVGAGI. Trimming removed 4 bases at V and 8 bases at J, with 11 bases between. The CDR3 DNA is TGTGCCAGCAGTTCCGTCCCCGGGGGCTACACCTTC. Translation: CASSSVPGGYTF.

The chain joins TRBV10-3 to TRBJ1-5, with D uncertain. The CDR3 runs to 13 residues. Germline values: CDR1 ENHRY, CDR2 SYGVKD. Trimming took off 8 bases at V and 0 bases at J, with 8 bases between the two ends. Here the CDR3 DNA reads TGTGCCATCGGCTCGGATAGCAATCAGCCCCAGCATTTT. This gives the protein CAIGSDSNQPQHF.